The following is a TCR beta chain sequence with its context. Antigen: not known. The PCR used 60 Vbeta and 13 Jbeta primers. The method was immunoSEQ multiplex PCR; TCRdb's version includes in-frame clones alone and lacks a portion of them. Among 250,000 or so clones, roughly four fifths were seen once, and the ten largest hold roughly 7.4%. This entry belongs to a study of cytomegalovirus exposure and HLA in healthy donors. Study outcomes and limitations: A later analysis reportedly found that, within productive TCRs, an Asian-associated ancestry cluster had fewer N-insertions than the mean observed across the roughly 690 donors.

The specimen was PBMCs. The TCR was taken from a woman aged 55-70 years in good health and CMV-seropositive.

For the CDR3, the DNA is TGTGCCAGCAGTGAAGTAGAGGCCTCTGGAAACACCATATATTTT. It is translated as CASSEVEASGNTIYF. The V and J genes are TRBV2 and TRBJ1-3; D is undetermined. The CDR3 has 15 amino acids. V lost 1 base, J lost 0 bases, and 7 bases lay in between. Germline CDR1 SNHLY, CDR2 FYNNEI.